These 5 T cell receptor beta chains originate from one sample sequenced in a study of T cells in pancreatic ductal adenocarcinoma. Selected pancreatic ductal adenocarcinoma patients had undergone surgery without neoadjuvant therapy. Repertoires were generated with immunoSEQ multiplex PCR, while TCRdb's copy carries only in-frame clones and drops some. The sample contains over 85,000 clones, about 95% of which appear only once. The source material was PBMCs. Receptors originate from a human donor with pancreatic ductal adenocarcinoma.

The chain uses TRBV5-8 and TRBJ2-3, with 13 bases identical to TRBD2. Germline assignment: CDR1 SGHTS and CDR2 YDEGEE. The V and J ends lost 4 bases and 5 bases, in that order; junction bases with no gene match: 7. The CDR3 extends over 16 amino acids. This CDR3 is CASSVLAGGFLDTQYF. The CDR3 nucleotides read TGTGCCAGCAGCGTACTAGCGGGAGGGTTTTTAGATACGCAGTATTTT.

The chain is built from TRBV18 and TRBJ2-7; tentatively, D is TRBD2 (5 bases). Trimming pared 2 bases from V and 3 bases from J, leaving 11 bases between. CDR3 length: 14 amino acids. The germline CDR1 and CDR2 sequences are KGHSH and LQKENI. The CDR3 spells CASSPGLSDYEQYF. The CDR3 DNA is TGTGCCAGCTCACCAGGACTGAGCGACTACGAGCAGTACTTC.

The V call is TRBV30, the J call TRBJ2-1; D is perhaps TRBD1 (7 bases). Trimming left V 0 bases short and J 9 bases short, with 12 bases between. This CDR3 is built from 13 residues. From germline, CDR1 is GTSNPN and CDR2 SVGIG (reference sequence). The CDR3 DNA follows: TGTGCCTGGAGTGTAATCCAGGGGGGTGAGCAGTTCTTC. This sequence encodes CAWSVIQGGEQFF.

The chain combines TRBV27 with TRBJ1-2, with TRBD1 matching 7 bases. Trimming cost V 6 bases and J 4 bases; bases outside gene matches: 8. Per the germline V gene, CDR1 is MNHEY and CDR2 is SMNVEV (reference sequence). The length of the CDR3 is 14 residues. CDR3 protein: CASSPGQVGYGYTF. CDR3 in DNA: TGTGCCAGCAGCCCTGGACAGGTTGGCTATGGCTACACCTTC.

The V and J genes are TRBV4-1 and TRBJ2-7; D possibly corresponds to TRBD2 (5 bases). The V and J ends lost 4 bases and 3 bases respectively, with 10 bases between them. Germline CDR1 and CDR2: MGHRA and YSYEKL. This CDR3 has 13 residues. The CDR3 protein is CASSRAGDYEQYF. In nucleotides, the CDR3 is TGCGCCAGCAGCCGGGCCGGGGACTACGAGCAGTACTTC.